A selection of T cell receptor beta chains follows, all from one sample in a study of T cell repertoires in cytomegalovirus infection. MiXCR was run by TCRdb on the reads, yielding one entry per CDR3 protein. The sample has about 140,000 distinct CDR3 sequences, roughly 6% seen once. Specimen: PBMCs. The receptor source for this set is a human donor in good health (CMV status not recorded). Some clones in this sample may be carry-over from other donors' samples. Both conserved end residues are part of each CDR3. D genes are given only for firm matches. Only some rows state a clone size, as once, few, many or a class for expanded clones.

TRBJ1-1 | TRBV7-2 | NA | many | TGTGCCAGCAGCCCCATCGTGGGGGGATTCTCTGAAGCTTTCTTT | CASSPIVGGFSEAFF
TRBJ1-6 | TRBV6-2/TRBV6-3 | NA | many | TGTGCCAGCACCCTAAAGGCGGGCTCCTATAATTCACCCCTCCACTTT | CASTLKAGSYNSPLHF
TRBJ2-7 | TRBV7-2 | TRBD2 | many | TGTGCCAGCATCCGGACTAGCGGGGCGAGGGAGCAGTACTTC | CASIRTSGAREQYF
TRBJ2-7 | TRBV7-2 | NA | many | TGTGCCAGCAGCAACCACAAAGGGGGGCTCTACGAGCAGTACTTC | CASSNHKGGLYEQYF
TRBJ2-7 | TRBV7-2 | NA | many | TGTGCCAGCAGCCGGGACTTCTCCGAGCAGTACTTC | CASSRDFSEQYF
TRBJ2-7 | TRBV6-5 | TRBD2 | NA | TGTGCCAGCAGTTACTCGTTCGCGGGGGGCCCCTCTGGCGAGCAGTACTTC | CASSYSFAGGPSGEQYF
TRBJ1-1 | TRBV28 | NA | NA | TGTGCCAGCAGCCTAGACAGGTTCACTGAAGCTTTCTTT | CASSLDRFTEAFF
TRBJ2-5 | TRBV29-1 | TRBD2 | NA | TGCAGCGTTGCCGGGACTACCACAAAAGAGACCCAGTACTTC | CSVAGTTTKETQYF
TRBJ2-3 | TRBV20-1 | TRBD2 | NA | TGCAGTGCTACTGGTCCTTCTAGCGGGGGTGGAGCGGATACGCAGTATTTT | CSATGPSSGGGADTQYF
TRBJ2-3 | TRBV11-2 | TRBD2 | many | TGTGCCAGCAGCCGGAACGTAGCGGGGGGGGGAGATACGCAGTATTTT | CASSRNVAGGGDTQYF
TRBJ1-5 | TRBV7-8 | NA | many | TGTGCCAGCAGCTTAGTCGGCGGAATCTCAAGCCTCCAGCATTTT | CASSLVGGISSLQHF
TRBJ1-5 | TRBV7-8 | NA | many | TGTGCCAGCTCGGTGGGGTACAATCAGCCCCAGCATTTT | CASSVGYNQPQHF
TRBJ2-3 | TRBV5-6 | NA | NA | TGTGCCAGCAGCTTGGCCGGGGGCACGGGCACAGATACGCAGTATTTT | CASSLAGGTGTDTQYF
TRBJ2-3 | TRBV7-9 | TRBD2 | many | TGTGCCAGCAGCACCCCGGGGGGGGGCAACACAGATACGCAGTATTTT | CASSTPGGGNTDTQYF
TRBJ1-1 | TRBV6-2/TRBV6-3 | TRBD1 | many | TGTGCCAGCAACGACAGGGGGAACACTGAAGCTTTCTTT | CASNDRGNTEAFF
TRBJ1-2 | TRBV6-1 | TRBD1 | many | TGTGCCAGCAGATCGACAGGGGCATATGGCTACACCTTC | CASRSTGAYGYTF
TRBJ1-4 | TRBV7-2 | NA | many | TGTGCCAGCAGCTTAAAAGGACAGCTGTTTTTT | CASSLKGQLFF
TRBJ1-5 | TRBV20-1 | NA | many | TGCAGTGCTAGAAGTGGTGGGGCCTTACGTAGTCAGCCCCAGCATTTT | CSARSGGALRSQPQHF
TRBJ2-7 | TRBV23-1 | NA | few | TGCGCCAGCAACCCCCGAGAGCAGTACTTC | CASNPREQYF
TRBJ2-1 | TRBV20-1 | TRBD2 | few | TGCAGTGCTAGCAAACTAGCGGGGGGTCGGGGTGAGCAGTTCTTC | CSASKLAGGRGEQFF
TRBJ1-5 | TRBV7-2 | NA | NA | TGTGCCAGCAGCTCGGGGACGGCGGGGGATCAGCCCCAGCATTTT | CASSSGTAGDQPQHF
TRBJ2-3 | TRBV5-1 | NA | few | TGCGCCAGCAGCTTGGGCCAGGGTTCAACAGATACGCAGTATTTT | CASSLGQGSTDTQYF
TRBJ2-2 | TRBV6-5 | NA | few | TGTGCCAGCAGTTACTCCGAAGGCACCGGGGAGCTGTTTTTT | CASSYSEGTGELFF
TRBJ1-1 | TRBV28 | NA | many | TGTGCCAGCAGGCTTAGAGATCGCGGCACTGAAGCTTTCTTT | CASRLRDRGTEAFF
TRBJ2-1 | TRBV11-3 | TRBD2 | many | TGTGCCAGCAGCTTAGACGGGCGGGGGGCCTCCTACAATGAGCAGTTCTTC | CASSLDGRGASYNEQFF
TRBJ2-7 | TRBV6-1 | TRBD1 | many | TGTGCCAGCAGTGCAAGGGACAGGGGGTATTACGAGCAGTACTTC | CASSARDRGYYEQYF
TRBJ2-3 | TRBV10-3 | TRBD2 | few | TGTGCCATCAGCACTAGCGGCAGCACAGATACGCAGTATTTT | CAISTSGSTDTQYF
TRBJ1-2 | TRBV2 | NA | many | TGTGCCAGCAGTGAAGAGGGGGTGGGGACGGGCTATGGCTACACCTTC | CASSEEGVGTGYGYTF
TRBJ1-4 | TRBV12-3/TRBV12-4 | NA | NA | TGTGCCAGCAGTGTACGGGTACCGGGGCGTGAAAAACTGTTTTTT | CASSVRVPGREKLFF
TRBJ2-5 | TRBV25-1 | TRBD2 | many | TGTGCCAGCACCCGTCGGGGGGACCAAGAGACCCAGTACTTC | CASTRRGDQETQYF
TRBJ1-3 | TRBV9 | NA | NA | TGTGCCAGCAGCCAGGAGGGAAACACCATATATTTT | CASSQEGNTIYF
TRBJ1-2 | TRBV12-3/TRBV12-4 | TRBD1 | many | TGTGCCAGCAGTACGACAGGGCAATATGGCTACACCTTC | CASSTTGQYGYTF
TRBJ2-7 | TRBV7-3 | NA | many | TGTGCCAGCAGGTCACCGACAGTCTCCTACGAGCAGTACTTC | CASRSPTVSYEQYF
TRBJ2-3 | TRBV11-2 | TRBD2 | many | TGTGCCAGCAGCTTAGTAGGACTAGCGGCGAGTGATACGCAGTATTTT | CASSLVGLAASDTQYF
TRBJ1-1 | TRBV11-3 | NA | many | TGTGCCAGCAGCTTAGAGCAGGGGGAAGCTTTCTTT | CASSLEQGEAFF
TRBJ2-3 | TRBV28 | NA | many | TGTGCCAGCAGATCCCACGGGGCCCTCACAGATACGCAGTATTTT | CASRSHGALTDTQYF
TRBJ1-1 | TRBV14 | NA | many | TGTGCCAGCAGCCAAGGTTCGTGGAGTGAAGCTTTCTTT | CASSQGSWSEAFF
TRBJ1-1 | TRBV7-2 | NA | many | TGCGCCAGCAGCCCCGGACGGGGGAACACTGAAGCTTTCTTT | CASSPGRGNTEAFF
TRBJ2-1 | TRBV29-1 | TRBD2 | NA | TGCAGCGTTAGCGGGATCATCAATGAGCAGTTCTTC | CSVSGIINEQFF
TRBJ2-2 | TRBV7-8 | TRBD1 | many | TGTGCCAGCAGCCGGGACAGGGCCAGGGGCGGGGAGCTGTTTTTT | CASSRDRARGGELFF
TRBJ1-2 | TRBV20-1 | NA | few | TGCAGTGCAATCCTGGAGACAGTCTATGGCTACACCTTC | CSAILETVYGYTF